This T cell receptor (beta chain) is from a study of T cells in Graves' hyperthyroidism and ophthalmopathy. About the study: Peripheral blood was taken when the disease was first diagnosed, before any treatment began.

Authors of the study amplified TCR beta CDR3 regions from RNA transcripts. The HTBI set primed first-round TCR CDR3 RT-PCR. Each CDR3 protein is one row after TCRdb ran MiXCR on the multiplex PCR reads. The sample holds around 300,000 distinct CDR3 sequences, 11% to 15% seen once. The CDR3 has 14 amino acids. Germline CDR1 and CDR2: MGHDK and SYGVNS. V lost 8 bases and J lost 8, with 18 bases in between. The study defined stable Graves' hyperthyroidism as no ophthalmopathy progression within 18 months. The chain couples TRBV25-1 to TRBJ1-4; tentative D call: TRBD1 (6 bases). Sequencing input: blood. The receptor was derived from a woman aged 25-40 years with Graves' hyperthyroidism. CDR3 protein: CASRRRGAGEKLFF. CDR3 nucleotide sequence: TGTGCCAGCCGTCGTCGGGGGGCCGGAGAAAAACTGTTTTTT.